This T cell receptor (beta chain) was retrieved from a study of shared clonotypes between healthy human individuals. Background on the study: Plates per donor: three CD4 naive, three CD4 memory, two CD8 naive, one CD8 memory.

The V and J ends lost 7 bases and 3 bases respectively, with 16 bases between them. The germline gives CDR1 MNHNS, CDR2 SASEGT. The length of the CDR3 is 14 residues. Profiling relied on immunoSEQ multiplex PCR, and the TCRdb table lists in-frame clones only, not all of them. The sample records about 1.5 million clones, roughly 98% being singletons. The sequence was obtained from a man aged 25-40 years in good health. The chain recombines TRBV6-1 with TRBJ2-7, with D possibly being TRBD1 (6 bases). The sequencing input was naive CD4+ T cells sorted from blood. Indicated subset: CD45RA+ positively selected. CDR3 in amino acids: CASTQTGTLYEQYF. The CDR3 nucleotides are TGTGCCAGCACCCAGACAGGAACCCTCTACGAGCAGTACTTC.